The clone carrying this TCR beta chain was seen many times. The antigen is not known. The library was built for alpha chains, so this beta chain is an off-target read and its size means little. This CDR3 spans 21 amino acids. From germline, CDR1 is SEHNR and CDR2 FQNEAQ (reference sequence). Germline trimming cut 1 base from V and 0 bases from J; bases unmatched to any gene: 15. TCRdb itself ran the 5' RACE reads through MiXCR, one entry per CDR3 protein. The sample holds some 9,500 distinct CDR3 sequences; roughly an eighth are singletons and the top ten take around an eighth. This sample was taken from a study of spatial heterogeneity in lung cancer. Background on the study: Each unique TCR and UMI combination was seen more than ten times on average in raw reads.

Findings and limits, study-wide: Mutation tallies in tumors tracked expanded intratumoral alpha and beta TCR counts. Ubiquitous nonsynonymous mutations were tracked by counts of ubiquitous expanded TCRs, and regional ones by counts of regional expanded TCRs.

The time point here: sample taken at primary tumor resection. The donors, 72 patients with untreated early-stage non-small cell lung cancer, provided the samples. Material for sequencing was whole RNA from tumor, nontumor lung or frozen PBMC, left unsorted. This TCR came from a male donor with early-stage non-small cell lung cancer. Material: lung tumor tissue, obtained at surgery. This rearrangement joins TRBV7-9 to TRBJ1-5; 10 bases are shared with TRBD1. This chain's CDR3 is CASSLEYLGQGSSHSNQPQHF. CDR3 coding DNA: TGTGCCAGCAGCTTAGAATATTTGGGACAGGGGAGTTCCCATAGCAATCAGCCCCAGCATTTT.